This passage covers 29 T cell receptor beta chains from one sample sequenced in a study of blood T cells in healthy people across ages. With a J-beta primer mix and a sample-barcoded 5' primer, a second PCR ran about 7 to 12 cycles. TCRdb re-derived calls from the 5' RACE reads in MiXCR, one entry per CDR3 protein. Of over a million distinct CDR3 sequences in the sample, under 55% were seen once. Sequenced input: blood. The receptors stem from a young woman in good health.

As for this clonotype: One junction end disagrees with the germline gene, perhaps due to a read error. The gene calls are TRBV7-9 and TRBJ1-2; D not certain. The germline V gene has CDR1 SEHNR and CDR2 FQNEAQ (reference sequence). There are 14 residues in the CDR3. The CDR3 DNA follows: TGTGCCAGCAGCGTAGCACTCGACGGCTCTGGCTACACCTTC. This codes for CASSVALDGSGYTF.

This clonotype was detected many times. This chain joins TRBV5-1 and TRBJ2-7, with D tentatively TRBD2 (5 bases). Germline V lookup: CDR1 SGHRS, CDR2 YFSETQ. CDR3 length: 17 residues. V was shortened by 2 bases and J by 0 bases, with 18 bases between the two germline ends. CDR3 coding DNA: TGCGCCAGCAGCTTAAAGGGCCAGCGGTCGAGCTCCTACGAGCAGTACTTC. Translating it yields CASSLKGQRSSSYEQYF.

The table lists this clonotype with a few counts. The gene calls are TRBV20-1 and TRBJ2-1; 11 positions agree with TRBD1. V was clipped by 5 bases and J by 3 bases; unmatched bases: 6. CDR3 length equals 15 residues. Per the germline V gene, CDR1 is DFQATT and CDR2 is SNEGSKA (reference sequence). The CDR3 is CSAEGQGGGYNEQFF. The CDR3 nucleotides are TGCAGTGCTGAGGGACAGGGGGGAGGCTACAATGAGCAGTTCTTC.

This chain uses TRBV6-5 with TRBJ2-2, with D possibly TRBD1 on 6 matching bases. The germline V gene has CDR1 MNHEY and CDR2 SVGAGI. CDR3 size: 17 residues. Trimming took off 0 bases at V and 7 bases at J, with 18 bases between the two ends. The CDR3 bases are TGTGCCAGCAGTTACTCTGTGGACAGAGTAAAGGTCGGGGAGCTGTTTTTT. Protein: CASSYSVDRVKVGELFF.

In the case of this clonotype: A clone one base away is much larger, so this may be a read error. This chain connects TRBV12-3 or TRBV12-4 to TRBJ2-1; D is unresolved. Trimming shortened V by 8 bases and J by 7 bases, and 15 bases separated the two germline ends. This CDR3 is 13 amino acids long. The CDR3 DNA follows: TGTGCCAGCGGTCCCACTGGGAAGAATGAGCAGTTCTTC. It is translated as CASGPTGKNEQFF.

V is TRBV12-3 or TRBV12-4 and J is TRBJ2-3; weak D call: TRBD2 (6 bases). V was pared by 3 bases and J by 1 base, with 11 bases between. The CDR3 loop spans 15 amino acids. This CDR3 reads CASSFWGVGTDTQYF. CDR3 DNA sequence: TGTGCCAGCAGTTTCTGGGGGGTTGGCACAGATACGCAGTATTTT.

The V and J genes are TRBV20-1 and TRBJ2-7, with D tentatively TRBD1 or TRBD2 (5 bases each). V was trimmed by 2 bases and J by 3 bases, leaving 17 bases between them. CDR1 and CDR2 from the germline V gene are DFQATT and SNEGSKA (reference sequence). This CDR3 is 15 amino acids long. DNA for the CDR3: TGCAGTGCTAGATTCGGGACCCAACCGGGCTACGAGCAGTACTTC. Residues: CSARFGTQPGYEQYF.

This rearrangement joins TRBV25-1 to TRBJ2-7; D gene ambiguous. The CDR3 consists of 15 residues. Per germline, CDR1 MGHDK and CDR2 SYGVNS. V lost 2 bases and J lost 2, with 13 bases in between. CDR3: CASSEGQTGPYEQYF. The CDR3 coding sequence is TGTGCCAGCAGTGAAGGTCAGACCGGGCCCTACGAGCAGTACTTC.

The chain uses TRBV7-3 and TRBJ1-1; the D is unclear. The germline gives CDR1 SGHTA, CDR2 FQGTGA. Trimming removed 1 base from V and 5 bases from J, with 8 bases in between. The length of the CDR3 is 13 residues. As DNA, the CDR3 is TGTGCCAGCAGCTTAATTGCCGATACTGAAGCTTTCTTT. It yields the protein CASSLIADTEAFF.

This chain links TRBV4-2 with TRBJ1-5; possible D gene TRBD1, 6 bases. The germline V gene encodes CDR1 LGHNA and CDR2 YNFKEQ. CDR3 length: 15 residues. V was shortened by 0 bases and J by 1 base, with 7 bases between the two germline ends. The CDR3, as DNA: TGTGCCAGCAGCCAAGAGGACAGCAGCAATCAGCCCCAGCATTTT. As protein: CASSQEDSSNQPQHF.

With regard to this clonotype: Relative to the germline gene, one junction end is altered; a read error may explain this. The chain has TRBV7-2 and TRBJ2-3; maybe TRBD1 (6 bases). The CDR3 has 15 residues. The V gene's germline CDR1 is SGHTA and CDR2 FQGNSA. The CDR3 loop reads CASSLVQGRTNTQYF. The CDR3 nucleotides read TGTGCCAGCAGCTTAGTGCAGGGGCGCACAAATACGCAGTATTTT. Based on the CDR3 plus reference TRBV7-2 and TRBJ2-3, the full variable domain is GAGVSQSPSNKVTEKGKDVELRCDPISGHTALYWYRQSLGQGLEFLIYFQGNSAPDKSGLPSDRFSAERTGGSVSTLTIQRTQQEDSAVYLCASSLVQGRTNTQYFGPGTRLTVL.

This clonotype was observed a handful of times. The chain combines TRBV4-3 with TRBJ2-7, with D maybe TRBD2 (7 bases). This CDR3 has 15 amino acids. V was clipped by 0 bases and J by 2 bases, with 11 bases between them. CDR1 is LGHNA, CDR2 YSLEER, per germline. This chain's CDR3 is CASSQDRGAPYEQYF. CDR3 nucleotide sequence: TGCGCCAGCAGCCAAGATCGGGGGGCACCCTACGAGCAGTACTTC.

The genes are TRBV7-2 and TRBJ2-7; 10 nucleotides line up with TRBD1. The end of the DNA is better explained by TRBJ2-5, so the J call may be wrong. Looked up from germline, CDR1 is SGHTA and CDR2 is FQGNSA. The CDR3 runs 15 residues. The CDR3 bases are TGTGCCAGCAGCTTTAGGGACAGGGGTGGTGAGACCCAGTACTTC. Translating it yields CASSFRDRGGETQYF.

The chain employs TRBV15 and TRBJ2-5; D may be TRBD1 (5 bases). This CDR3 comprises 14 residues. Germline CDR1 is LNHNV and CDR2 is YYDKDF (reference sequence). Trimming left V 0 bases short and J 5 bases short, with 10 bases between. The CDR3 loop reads CATSRDLGAETQYF. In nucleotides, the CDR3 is TGTGCCACCAGCAGAGATCTAGGGGCGGAGACCCAGTACTTC.

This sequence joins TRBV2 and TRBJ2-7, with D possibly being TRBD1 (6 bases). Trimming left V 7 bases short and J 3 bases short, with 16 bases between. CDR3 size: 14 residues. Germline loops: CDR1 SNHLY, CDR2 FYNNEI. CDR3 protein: CASKVDRPNYEQYF. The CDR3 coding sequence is TGTGCCAGCAAGGTAGACAGGCCGAACTACGAGCAGTACTTC. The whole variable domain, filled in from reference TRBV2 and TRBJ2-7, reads EPEVTQTPSHQVTQMGQEVILRCVPISNHLYFYWYRQILGQKVEFLVSFYNNEISEKSEIFDDQFSVERPDGSNFTLKIRSTKLEDSAMYFCASKVDRPNYEQYFGPGTRLTVT.

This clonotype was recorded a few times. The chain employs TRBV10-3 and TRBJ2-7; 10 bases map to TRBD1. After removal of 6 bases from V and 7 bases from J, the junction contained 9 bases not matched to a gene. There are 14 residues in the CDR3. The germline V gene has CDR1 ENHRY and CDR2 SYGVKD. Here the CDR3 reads CAIRAGTGDGEQYF. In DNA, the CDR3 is TGTGCCATCAGAGCCGGGACAGGGGATGGGGAGCAGTACTTC.

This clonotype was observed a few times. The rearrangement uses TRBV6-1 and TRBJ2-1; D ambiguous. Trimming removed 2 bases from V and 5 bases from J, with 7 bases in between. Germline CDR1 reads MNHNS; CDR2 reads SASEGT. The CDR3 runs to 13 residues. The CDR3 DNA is TGTGCCAGCAGTGAATCTACTAACAATGAGCAGTTCTTC. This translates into CASSESTNNEQFF.

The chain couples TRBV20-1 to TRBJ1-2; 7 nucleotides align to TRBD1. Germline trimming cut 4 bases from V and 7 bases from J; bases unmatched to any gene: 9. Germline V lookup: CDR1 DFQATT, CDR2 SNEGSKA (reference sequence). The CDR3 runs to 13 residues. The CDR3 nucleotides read TGCAGTGCTAAAAAGCAGGGGGAGAGTGGCTACACCTTC. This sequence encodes CSAKKQGESGYTF.

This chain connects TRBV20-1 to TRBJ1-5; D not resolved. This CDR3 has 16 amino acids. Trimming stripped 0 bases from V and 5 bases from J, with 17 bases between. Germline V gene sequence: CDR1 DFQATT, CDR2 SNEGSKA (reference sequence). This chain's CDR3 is CSARESLKGSDQPQHF. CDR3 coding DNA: TGCAGTGCTAGAGAGAGCCTTAAGGGCTCCGATCAGCCCCAGCATTTT.

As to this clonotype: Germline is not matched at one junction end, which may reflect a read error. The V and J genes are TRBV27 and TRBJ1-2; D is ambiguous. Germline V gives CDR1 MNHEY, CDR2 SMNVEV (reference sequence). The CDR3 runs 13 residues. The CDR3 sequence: CAGSFRREVGYTF. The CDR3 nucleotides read TGTGCCGGCAGTTTCCGTCGGGAAGTGGGCTACACCTTC.

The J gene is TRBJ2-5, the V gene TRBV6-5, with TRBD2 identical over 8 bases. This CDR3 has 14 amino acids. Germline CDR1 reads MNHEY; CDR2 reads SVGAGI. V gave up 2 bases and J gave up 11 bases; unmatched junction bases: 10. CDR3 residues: CASSYGLAGMEQYF. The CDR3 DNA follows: TGTGCCAGCAGTTACGGTCTAGCGGGCATGGAGCAGTACTTC.

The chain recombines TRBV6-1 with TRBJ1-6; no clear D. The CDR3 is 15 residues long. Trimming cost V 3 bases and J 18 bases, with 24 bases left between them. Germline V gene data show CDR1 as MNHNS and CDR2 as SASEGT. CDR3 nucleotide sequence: TGTGCCAGCAGTGACCCAGATGGAGTGCCCACTGCGCCCCACTTT. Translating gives CASSDPDGVPTAPHF.

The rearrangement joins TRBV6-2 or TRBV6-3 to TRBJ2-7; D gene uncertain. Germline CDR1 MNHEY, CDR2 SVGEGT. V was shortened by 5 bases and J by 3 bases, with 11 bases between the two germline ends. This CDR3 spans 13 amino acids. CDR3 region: CASSDFPGYEQYF. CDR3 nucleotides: TGTGCCAGCAGTGACTTTCCCGGCTACGAGCAGTACTTC.

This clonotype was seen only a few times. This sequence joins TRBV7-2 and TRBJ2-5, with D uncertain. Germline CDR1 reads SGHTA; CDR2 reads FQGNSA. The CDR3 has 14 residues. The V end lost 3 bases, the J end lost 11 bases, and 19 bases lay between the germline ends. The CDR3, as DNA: TGTGCCAGCAGCTTTTCCCTAGGAAGCAATGAGCAGTACTTC. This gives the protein CASSFSLGSNEQYF.

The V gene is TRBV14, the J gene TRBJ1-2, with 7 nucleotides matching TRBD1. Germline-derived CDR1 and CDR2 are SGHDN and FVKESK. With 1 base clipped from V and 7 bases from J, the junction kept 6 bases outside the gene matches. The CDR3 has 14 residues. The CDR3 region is CASSQVRGQRGYTF. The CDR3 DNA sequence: TGTGCCAGCAGCCAAGTCAGGGGACAGCGTGGCTACACCTTC.

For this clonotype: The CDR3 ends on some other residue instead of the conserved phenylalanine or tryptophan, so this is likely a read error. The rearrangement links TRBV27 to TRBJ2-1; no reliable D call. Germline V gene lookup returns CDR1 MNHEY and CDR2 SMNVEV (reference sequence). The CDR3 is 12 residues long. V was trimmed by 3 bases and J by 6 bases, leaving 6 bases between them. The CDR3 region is CASSFYPNEQFS. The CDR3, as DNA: TGTGCCAGCAGTTTCTATCCCAATGAGCAGTTCTCC.

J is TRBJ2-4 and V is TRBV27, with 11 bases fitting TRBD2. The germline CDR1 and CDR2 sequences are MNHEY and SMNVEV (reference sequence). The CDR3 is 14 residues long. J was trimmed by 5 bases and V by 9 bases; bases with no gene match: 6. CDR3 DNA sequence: TGTGCCAGTGCTAGCGGGGGGCCGGAAAACATTCAGTACTTC. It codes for CASASGGPENIQYF.

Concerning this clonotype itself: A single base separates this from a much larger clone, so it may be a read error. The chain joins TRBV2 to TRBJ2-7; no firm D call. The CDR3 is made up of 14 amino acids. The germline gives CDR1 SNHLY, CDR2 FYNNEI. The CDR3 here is CASSDSDSSHEQYF. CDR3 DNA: TGTGCCAGCAGTGACAGCGATAGCTCCCACGAGCAGTACTTC.

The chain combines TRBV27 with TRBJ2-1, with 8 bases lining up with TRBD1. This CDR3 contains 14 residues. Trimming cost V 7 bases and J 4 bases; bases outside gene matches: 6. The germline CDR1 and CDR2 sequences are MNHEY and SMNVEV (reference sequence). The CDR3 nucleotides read TGTGCCAGCAAAACAGGGGGTTCTTACAATGAGCAGTTCTTC. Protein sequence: CASKTGGSYNEQFF.